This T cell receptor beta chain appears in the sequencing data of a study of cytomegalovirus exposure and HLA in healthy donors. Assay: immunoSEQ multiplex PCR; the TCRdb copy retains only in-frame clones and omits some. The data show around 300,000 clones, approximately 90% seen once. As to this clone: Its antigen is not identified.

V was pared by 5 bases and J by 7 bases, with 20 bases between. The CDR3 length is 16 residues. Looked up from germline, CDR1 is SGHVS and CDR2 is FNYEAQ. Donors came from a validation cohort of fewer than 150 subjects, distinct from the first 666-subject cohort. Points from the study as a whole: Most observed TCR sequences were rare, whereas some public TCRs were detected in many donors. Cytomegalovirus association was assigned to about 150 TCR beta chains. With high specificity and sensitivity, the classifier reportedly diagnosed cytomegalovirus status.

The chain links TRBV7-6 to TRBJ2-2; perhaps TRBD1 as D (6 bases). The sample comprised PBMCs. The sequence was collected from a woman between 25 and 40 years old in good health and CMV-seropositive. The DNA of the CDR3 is TGTGCCAGCAGCAAGCCCGGACAACAGGGTGGCGGGGAGCTGTTTTTT. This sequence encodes CASSKPGQQGGGELFF.